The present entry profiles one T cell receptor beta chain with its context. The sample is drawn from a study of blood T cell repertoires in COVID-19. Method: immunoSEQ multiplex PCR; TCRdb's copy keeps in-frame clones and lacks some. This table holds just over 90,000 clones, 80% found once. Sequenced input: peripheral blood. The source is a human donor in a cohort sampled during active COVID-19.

The DNA of the CDR3 is TGTGCCAGCAGAGCCCCTAGCGGGAGTAATGAGCAGTTCTTC. It encodes CASRAPSGSNEQFF. This chain links TRBV7-9 with TRBJ2-1, with 10 bases matching TRBD2. With V trimmed by 6 bases and J by 7 bases, 6 bases remained unmatched. The germline V gene has CDR1 SEHNR and CDR2 FQNEAQ (reference sequence). The CDR3 runs to 14 residues.